The 21 T cell receptor beta chains below were found in one sample sequenced in a study of neurological immune-mediated disorders. Each CDR3 protein is one row after TCRdb ran MiXCR on the 5' RACE reads. Among about 60,000 distinct CDR3 sequences listed, roughly 10% were seen once. This sample's time point: longitudinal time-point 1 (baseline). The sequenced material came from PBMCs. Receptors were obtained from a male donor with HTLV-1-associated myelopathy (HAM/TSP).

This clonotype has a count of ten or more. This chain joins TRBV19 and TRBJ1-6; D possibly corresponds to TRBD1 (6 bases). CDR3 length: 12 amino acids. Trimming pared 6 bases from V and 10 bases from J, leaving 10 bases between. Germline-derived CDR1 and CDR2 are LNHDA and SQIVND (reference sequence). As DNA, the CDR3 is TGTGCCAGTAGATACAGGGACTCACCCCTCCACTTT. Translating it yields CASRYRDSPLHF.

This clonotype has a count of ten or more. This chain joins TRBV7-9 and TRBJ1-6; D remains ambiguous. Germline V lookup: CDR1 SEHNR, CDR2 FQNEAQ (reference sequence). V was clipped by 8 bases and J by 6 bases, with 11 bases between them. The CDR3 is 13 residues long. The CDR3 nucleotides read TGTGCCAGCGTCGTTGATACTAATTCACCCCTCCACTTT. This translates into CASVVDTNSPLHF.

This chain connects TRBV5-1 to TRBJ2-7; possibly TRBD1 for D (5 bases). Trimming took off 0 bases at V and 4 bases at J, with 11 bases between the two ends. Germline V gene sequence: CDR1 SGHRS, CDR2 YFSETQ. The CDR3 runs 14 residues. CDR3 in amino acids: CASSLEQDPYEQYF. Written as DNA, the CDR3 is TGCGCCAGCAGCTTGGAACAGGACCCATACGAGCAGTACTTC.

As concerns this clonotype: The junction departs from the called germline gene at one end, perhaps through a read error. The rearrangement joins TRBV11-3 to TRBJ1-1; 8 positions agree with TRBD1. CDR3 length: 14 residues. Per the germline V gene, CDR1 is SGHNT and CDR2 is YENEEA. The DNA for the CDR3 is TGTGCCAGCAGCCTAGATCCAGGGGGCTCTGAAGCTTTCTTT. It codes for CASSLDPGGSEAFF.

This clonotype was found many times. The V call is TRBV6-2 or TRBV6-3, the J call TRBJ1-5; D might be TRBD1 (5 bases). The CDR3 totals 13 residues. With 10 bases removed from V and 7 bases from J, the gap between germline ends came to 17 bases. Germline lookup yields CDR1 MNHEY and CDR2 SVGEGT. The CDR3 nucleotides read TGTGCCACCAGATGGAGGGGTGGACAGCCCCAGCATTTT. It encodes CATRWRGGQPQHF.

This clonotype was seen a few times. The genes are TRBV25-1 and TRBJ2-1, with D possibly TRBD2 on 6 matching bases. CDR3 size: 16 residues. CDR1 is MGHDK, CDR2 SYGVNS, per germline. Trimming pared 4 bases from V and 0 bases from J, leaving 13 bases between. CDR3 loop: CASSVRGASSYNEQFF. The CDR3 DNA sequence: TGTGCCAGCAGTGTGCGCGGGGCGAGCTCCTACAATGAGCAGTTCTTC.

The table lists this clonotype with many counts. The genes are TRBV15 and TRBJ2-2; D assignment may be TRBD1 or TRBD2 (5 bases each). Germline V CDR1 and CDR2: LNHNV, YYDKDF (reference sequence). Trimming stripped 6 bases from V and 6 bases from J, with 17 bases between. There are 15 residues in the CDR3. The CDR3 loop reads CATRETVEGSGELFF. The CDR3 coding sequence is TGTGCCACCAGAGAGACAGTCGAGGGATCCGGGGAGCTGTTTTTT.

This clonotype was counted at least ten times. The V gene is TRBV20-1, the J gene TRBJ2-1, with no clear D. This CDR3 is 12 amino acids long. Looked up from germline, CDR1 is DFQATT and CDR2 is SNEGSKA (reference sequence). With 4 bases removed from V and 4 bases from J, the gap between germline ends came to 8 bases. The CDR3 region is CSAIPSYNEQFF. CDR3 coding DNA: TGCAGTGCTATTCCCAGTTACAATGAGCAGTTCTTC.

As regards this clonotype: An end of the junction does not agree with germline; a read error may underlie this. As DNA, the CDR3 is TGTACCAGCAGCATCTCCGGGACAGACTACTACGAGCAGTACTTC. This encodes CTSSISGTDYYEQYF. V usage is TRBV9 and J usage is TRBJ2-7; TRBD1 agrees at 7 bases. Looked up from germline, CDR1 is SGDLS and CDR2 is YYNGEE. This CDR3 comprises 15 residues.

The table lists this clonotype with a few counts. V usage is TRBV6-2 or TRBV6-3 and J usage is TRBJ1-5; D may be TRBD1 (6 bases). The CDR3 runs 16 residues. The germline CDR1 and CDR2 sequences are MNHEY and SVGEGT. With 7 bases removed from V and 1 base from J, the gap between germline ends came to 17 bases. The CDR3 coding sequence is TGTGCCAGCAATCTGAAGGGGGGGAACAGCAATCAGCCCCAGCATTTT. Protein product: CASNLKGGNSNQPQHF.

This clonotype was counted at least ten times. This rearrangement joins TRBV20-1 to TRBJ2-5, with no clear D. Trimming took off 4 bases at V and 6 bases at J, with 9 bases between the two ends. Germline V gene data show CDR1 as DFQATT and CDR2 as SNEGSKA (reference sequence). The CDR3 runs to 11 residues. CDR3 amino acids: CSANSEKTQYF. For the CDR3, the DNA is TGCAGTGCTAATAGTGAGAAGACCCAGTACTTC.

This clonotype was seen repeatedly, ten times or more. The chain joins TRBV20-1 to TRBJ1-5; D is uncertain. Trimming took off 1 base at V and 5 bases at J, with 9 bases between the two ends. The CDR3 is 13 residues long. Germline loops: CDR1 DFQATT, CDR2 SNEGSKA (reference sequence). CDR3 amino acids: CSARVRVDQPQHF. The CDR3 DNA follows: TGCAGTGCTAGAGTAAGAGTAGATCAGCCCCAGCATTTT.

This clonotype was observed at least ten times. V usage is TRBV14 and J usage is TRBJ1-4; D unresolved. The CDR3 consists of 15 residues. The V gene's germline CDR1 is SGHDN and CDR2 FVKESK. V was cut by 4 bases and J by 8 bases, with 17 bases left in between. CDR3 protein: CASSLSFKEGEKLFF. The CDR3 nucleotides are TGTGCCAGCAGCCTATCATTCAAGGAGGGAGAAAAACTGTTTTTT.

This clonotype was seen only a few times. The chain employs TRBV11-2 and TRBJ2-3; 8 bases align to TRBD2. The J segment lost 2 bases and the V segment lost 5 bases, leaving 9 bases of the junction unmatched. From germline, CDR1 is SGHAT and CDR2 FQNNGV. The CDR3 runs to 16 residues. This CDR3 reads CASSLSGTSFTDTQYF. The CDR3, as DNA: TGTGCCAGCAGCCTGTCCGGGACTAGTTTCACAGATACGCAGTATTTT.

This chain connects TRBV11-2 to TRBJ1-5; 7 positions agree with TRBD1. The CDR3 loop spans 15 amino acids. The V gene's germline CDR1 is SGHAT and CDR2 FQNNGV. V was clipped by 3 bases and J by 5 bases; unmatched bases: 7. This chain's CDR3 is CASSLMGQPDQPQHF. The CDR3, as DNA: TGTGCCAGCAGCTTGATGGGACAGCCCGATCAGCCCCAGCATTTT.

At least ten counts were recorded for this clonotype. The rearrangement uses TRBV6-2 or TRBV6-3 and TRBJ2-7, with D possibly matching TRBD2 (6 bases). Germline CDR1 reads MNHEY; CDR2 reads SVGEGT. The V end lost 4 bases, the J end lost 2 bases, and 15 bases lay between the germline ends. There are 15 residues in the CDR3. CDR3 bases: TGTGCCAGCAGTTTCCGGTCGGGACTTCCCTACGAGCAGTACTTC. As protein: CASSFRSGLPYEQYF.

Many counts were recorded for this clonotype. This chain links TRBV6-2 or TRBV6-3 with TRBJ2-7, with D tentatively TRBD2 (6 bases). The CDR3 is 13 amino acids. Germline CDR1 MNHEY, CDR2 SVGEGT. V was pared by 1 base and J by 3 bases, with 7 bases between. The CDR3 DNA reads as TGTGCCAGCAGTTACTACGGGGGCTACGAGCAGTACTTC. It yields the protein CASSYYGGYEQYF.

This clonotype was seen many times. The chain uses TRBV12-3 or TRBV12-4 and TRBJ1-1; 7 nucleotides align to TRBD1. The CDR3 is made up of 13 amino acids. V shed 5 bases and J 5 bases; nucleotides not matched to a gene: 5. CDR3: CASSLKQGTEAFF. DNA for the CDR3: TGTGCCAGCAGTCTCAAACAGGGGACTGAAGCTTTCTTT.

About this clonotype: At one boundary the junction diverges from the germline segment, which might be a read error. The chain employs TRBV9 and TRBJ2-7; 8 bases are a match to TRBD1. From germline, CDR1 is SGDLS and CDR2 YYNGEE. CDR3 size: 18 residues. CDR3: CASSVAGQVGVLGYGQYF. The CDR3 nucleotides are TGTGCCAGCAGCGTAGCGGGACAGGTGGGAGTCCTTGGGTACGGGCAGTACTTC.

The genes are TRBV6-2 or TRBV6-3 and TRBJ2-5; D tentatively reads TRBD1 or TRBD2 (5 bases each). CDR1 MNHEY and CDR2 SVGEGT come from the germline V gene. V lost 0 bases and J lost 2, with 16 bases in between. CDR3 length: 17 residues. CDR3 DNA sequence: TGTGCCAGCAGTTACTCCCCCGGGGCGCAATATCAAGAGACCCAGTACTTC. This encodes CASSYSPGAQYQETQYF.

This clonotype was seen at least ten times. The rearrangement joins TRBV5-1 to TRBJ1-6; D unresolved. V was shortened by 0 bases and J by 0 bases, with 10 bases between the two germline ends. CDR3 size: 17 residues. CDR1 and CDR2 (germline): SGHRS, YFSETQ. In DNA, the CDR3 is TGCGCCAGCAGCTTGGCTGGGTCTATCTCCTATAATTCACCCCTCCACTTT. It translates to CASSLAGSISYNSPLHF.